What follows is one T cell receptor beta chain and its context. No cognate antigen has been identified for it. Per-nucleotide qualities are absent, and no much larger clonotype sits a single base away. V is pared back by 8 bases and J by 0 bases, with 16 bases lying between the germline termini. Inclusive of the bounding cysteine and phenylalanine, the CDR3 is 15 residues long. Just CDR3 DNA is preserved here, 45 bases in frame from base 1. From a lookup of the germline V gene, CDR1 and CDR2 are SGHVS and FQNEAQ. Amplification of TCR beta CDR3 regions was carried out from RNA transcripts. A first-round RT-PCR of the TCR CDR3 used the HTBI primer set with the Qiagen OneStep RT-PCR kit. Libraries were constructed in a second round of multiplex PCR, after which size selection and purification were carried out. Sequencing of the libraries was done on an Illumina HiSeq2000 using paired-end 100 bp reads. The published analysis was carried out like this. SOAPnuke was used to process the raw data, with reads discarded if the reads contained adapters or uncalled bases, had a mean Phred below 15, or lacked an exact constant-primer or identifier match. High-quality paired reads were merged using COPE v1.2.5, and each unique nucleotide sequence was defined as a clonotype. Clonotypes were aligned to IMGT TRBV, TRBD and TRBJ reference segments using MiTCR v1.1. Only V-J combinations with frequency above 0.0001, covering 99% to 99.2% of repertoires, were analysed. The TCS score was defined as the ratio of F50 (clonal expansion) to E x V (chaos), calculated using BLOSUM62-based TCRdist between CDR3 peptides within each V-J. Welch's t-statistics and random forest reduced some 510 V-J features to 13, which were used in a naive Bayes classifier (R e1071). The public reads were quality trimmed at Q25 with fastp and then assembled into clones with MiXCR by TCRdb, keeping productive beta chains. Duplicate CDR3 protein sequences are folded into a single record with the most common DNA and genes. TCRdb assigned the V and J calls; the authors' analysis was not used. The sample has 370,000 or so distinct CDR3 sequences on record, around 25% of them singletons. The biggest ten clones account for about 70% of the sample.

This record comes from a study of T cells in Graves' hyperthyroidism and ophthalmopathy (dated by TCRdb to about 2019). For the study in its entirety: Peripheral blood was collected at initial diagnosis, before any treatment. The paper describes TCR Vbeta CDR3 sequencing of 135 peripheral blood samples, made up of about 40 ophthalmopathy patients, around 78 hyperthyroidism patients and 17 progressor patients. After blood sampling, hyperthyroidism patients were treated with methimazole at a starting dose of 30 mg daily, and ophthalmopathy patients were treated with high-dose intravenous methylprednisolone. Whether ophthalmopathy could be predicted prospectively was tested in an independent validation cohort made up of roughly 19 hyperthyroidism patients plus 17 patients who later progressed to ophthalmopathy. To identify TCR V-J signatures that set the groups apart, the researchers used a discovery cohort of 95 to 100 patients, made up of under 50 with Graves' ophthalmopathy and some 56 with stable Graves' hyperthyroidism. In addition, the study compared T-cell repertoires in thyroid tissue and in blood from several Graves' hyperthyroidism patients. The 90 or so discovery patients were randomly split 7:3 into training and test sets.

The research as a whole found: A model built on a 13 V-J signature distinguished ophthalmopathy from stable hyperthyroidism, reaching 87.88% sensitivity and 81.08% specificity in cross-validation and 80%/75% in testing. Most expanded thyroid clonotypes (frequency above 0.001) were also detected in blood, a finding suggesting that blood repertoires may reflect thyroid immune responses. In validation, the model predicted progression to ophthalmopathy with over 65% sensitivity and 72% to 85% specificity, a median of approximately 6.5 months before onset. Sample size was not statistically predetermined, and investigators were not blinded to group allocation.

Stable Graves' hyperthyroidism was defined as the absence of progression to ophthalmopathy over 18 months of follow-up. Hyperthyroidism patients were aged 18 to 65 years and newly diagnosed, with disease duration of less than 2 months. Exclusion was applied to patients with uncontrolled infections, other autoimmune diseases, pregnancy or lactation. Diagnoses were established on the basis of clinical symptoms, serum thyroxine and TRAb, thyroid ultrasound, and orbital computed tomography. PBMCs were isolated from about 9.2 ml of fresh peripheral blood by Ficoll-Paque density gradient centrifugation. Trizol reagent was used to extract total RNA, and RNA quality was then checked on an Agilent 2100 Bioanalyzer.

In this chain, TRBV7-8 is recombined with TRBJ2-5; the D segment could be TRBD2, given 7 matching bases. The sequence derives from a man aged 50 or older with Graves' hyperthyroidism. The sample was blood. The bases read TGTGCCAGCCTTGGAGGGGGGGGGCACCAAGAGACCCAGTACTTC. Its translation is CASLGGGGHQETQYF. When the CDR3 is completed using the reference TRBV7-8 and TRBJ2-5 genes on either side, the full variable domain is GAGVSQSPRYKVAKRGQDVALRCDPISGHVSLFWYQQALGQGPEFLTYFQNEAQLDKSGLPSDRFFAERPEGSVSTLKIQRTQQEDSAVYLCASLGGGGHQETQYFGPGTRLLVL.